The T cell receptor (beta chain) described here comes from a study of human T cells and chemical hapten exposure. On the study more broadly: Chiefly female patients presented with alopecia areata, totalis or universalis.

Trimming removed 6 bases from V and 7 bases from J, with 7 bases in between. This CDR3 contains 11 residues. This clonotype was picked up many times. Using its own MiXCR run on the RACE reads, TCRdb lists one record per CDR3 protein. The table includes approximately 110,000 distinct CDR3 sequences, approximately 11% detected once. Specified time point: patch test 1, 2 weeks after DPC sensitization. As to treatment: therapeutic diphenylcyclopropenone sensitization with weekly scalp DPC. The rearrangement joins TRBV12-3 or TRBV12-4 to TRBJ2-1, with D hard to call. The starting material was whole blood, obtained in connection with sensitization to the hapten diphenylcyclopropenone (DPC). The source of this sequence is a woman in her forties with alopecia areata. Some clones in this sample may be carry-over from other donors' samples. CDR3 DNA: TGTGCCAGCAGCCTACGTAATGAGCAGTTCTTC. Protein sequence: CASSLRNEQFF.